The T cell receptor beta chain described here comes from a study of blood T cell repertoires in COVID-19. V was pared by 5 bases and J by 4 bases, with 15 bases between. The CDR3 spans 14 residues. Germline V gives CDR1 SGHTA, CDR2 FQGNSA. The repertoire was sequenced with immunoSEQ multiplex PCR; TCRdb's copy has only in-frame clones and lacks some. The repertoire includes 300,000 to 450,000 clones, around 87% of them detected once, and approximately 2.4% sits in the top ten. The receptor comes from a woman aged 60 to 75 with COVID-19, enrolled during active disease. Source material: peripheral blood. The gene calls are TRBV7-2 and TRBJ2-7; a possible D gene is TRBD1 (5 bases). Here the CDR3 DNA reads TGTGCCAGCAGCCTCCGACAGAGACTTTACGAGCAGTACTTC. Protein sequence: CASSLRQRLYEQYF. Complete variable domain (other parts from reference TRBV7-2 and TRBJ2-7): GAGVSQSPSNKVTEKGKDVELRCDPISGHTALYWYRQSLGQGLEFLIYFQGNSAPDKSGLPSDRFSAERTGGSVSTLTIQRTQQEDSAVYLCASSLRQRLYEQYFGPGTRLTVT.